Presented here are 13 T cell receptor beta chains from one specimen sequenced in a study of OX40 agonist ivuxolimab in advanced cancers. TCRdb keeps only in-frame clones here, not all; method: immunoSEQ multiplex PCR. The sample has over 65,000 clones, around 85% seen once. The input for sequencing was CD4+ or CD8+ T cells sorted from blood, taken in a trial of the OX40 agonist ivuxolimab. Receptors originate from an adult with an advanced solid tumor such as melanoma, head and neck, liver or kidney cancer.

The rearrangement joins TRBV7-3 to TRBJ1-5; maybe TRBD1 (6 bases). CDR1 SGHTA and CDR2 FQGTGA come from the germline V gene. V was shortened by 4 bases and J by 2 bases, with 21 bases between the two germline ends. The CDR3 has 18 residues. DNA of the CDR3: TGTGCCAGCAGCTATTCAGGGGCCAGGGGAACCGGCAATCAGCCCCAGCATTTT. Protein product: CASSYSGARGTGNQPQHF.

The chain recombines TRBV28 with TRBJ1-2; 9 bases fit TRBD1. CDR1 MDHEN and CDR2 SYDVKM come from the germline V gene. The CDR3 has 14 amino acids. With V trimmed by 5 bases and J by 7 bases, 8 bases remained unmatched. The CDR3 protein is CASSITQGAGGYTF. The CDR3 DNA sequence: TGTGCCAGCAGTATCACACAGGGGGCGGGTGGCTACACCTTC.

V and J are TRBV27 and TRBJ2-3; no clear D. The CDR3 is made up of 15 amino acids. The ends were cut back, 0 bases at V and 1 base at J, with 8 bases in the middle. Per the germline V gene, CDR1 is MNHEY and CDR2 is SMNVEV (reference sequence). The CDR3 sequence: CASSLSGLRTDTQYF. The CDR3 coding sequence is TGTGCCAGCAGTTTATCGGGCCTCCGCACAGATACGCAGTATTTT.

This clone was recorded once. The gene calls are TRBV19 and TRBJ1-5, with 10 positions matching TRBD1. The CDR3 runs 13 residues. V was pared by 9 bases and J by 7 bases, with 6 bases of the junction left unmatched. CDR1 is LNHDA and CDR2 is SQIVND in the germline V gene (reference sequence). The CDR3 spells CASRQGADQPQHF. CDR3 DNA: TGTGCCAGCAGACAGGGGGCTGACCAGCCCCAGCATTTT.

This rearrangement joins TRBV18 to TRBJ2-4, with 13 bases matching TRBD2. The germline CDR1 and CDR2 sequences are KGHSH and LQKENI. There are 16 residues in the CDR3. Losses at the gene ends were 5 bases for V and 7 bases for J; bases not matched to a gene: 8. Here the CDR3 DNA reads TGTGCCAGCTCAGATACTAGCGGGAGGGCCACGAACATTCAGTACTTC. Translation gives CASSDTSGRATNIQYF.

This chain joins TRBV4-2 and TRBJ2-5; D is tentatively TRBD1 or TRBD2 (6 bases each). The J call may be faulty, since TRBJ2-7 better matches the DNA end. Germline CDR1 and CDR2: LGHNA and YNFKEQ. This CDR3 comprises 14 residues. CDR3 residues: CASSQGGAQDEQYF. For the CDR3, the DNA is TGTGCCAGCAGCCAAGGGGGGGCCCAGGACGAGCAGTACTTC.

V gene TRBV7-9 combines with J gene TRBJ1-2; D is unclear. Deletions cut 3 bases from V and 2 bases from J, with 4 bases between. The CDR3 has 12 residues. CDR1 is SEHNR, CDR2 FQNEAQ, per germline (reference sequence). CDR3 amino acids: CASSFNNYGYTF. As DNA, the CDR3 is TGTGCCAGCAGCTTTAACAACTATGGCTACACCTTC.

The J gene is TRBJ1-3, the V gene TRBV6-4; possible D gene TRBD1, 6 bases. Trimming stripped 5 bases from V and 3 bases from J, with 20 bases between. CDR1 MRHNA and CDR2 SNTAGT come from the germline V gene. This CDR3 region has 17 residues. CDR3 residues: CASSSHRTEEDGNTIYF. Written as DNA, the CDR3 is TGTGCCAGCAGTTCCCACCGGACAGAGGAAGATGGAAACACCATATATTTT.

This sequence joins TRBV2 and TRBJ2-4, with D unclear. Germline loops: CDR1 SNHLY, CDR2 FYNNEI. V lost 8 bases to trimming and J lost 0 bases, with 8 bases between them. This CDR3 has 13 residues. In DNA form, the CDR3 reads TGTGCCAGCGCAGGTTTAGCCAAAAACATTCAGTACTTC. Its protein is CASAGLAKNIQYF.

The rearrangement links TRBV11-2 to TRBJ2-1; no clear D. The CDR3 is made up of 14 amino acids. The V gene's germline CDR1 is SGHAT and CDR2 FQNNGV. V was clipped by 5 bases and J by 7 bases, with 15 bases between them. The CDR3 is CASSPIALQNEQFF. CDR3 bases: TGTGCCAGCAGCCCGATAGCCCTACAAAATGAGCAGTTCTTC. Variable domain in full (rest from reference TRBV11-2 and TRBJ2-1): EAGVAQSPRYKIIEKRQSVAFWCNPISGHATLYWYQQILGQGPKLLIQFQNNGVVDDSQLPKDRFSAERLKGVDSTLKIQPAKLEDSAVYLCASSPIALQNEQFFGPGTRLTVL.

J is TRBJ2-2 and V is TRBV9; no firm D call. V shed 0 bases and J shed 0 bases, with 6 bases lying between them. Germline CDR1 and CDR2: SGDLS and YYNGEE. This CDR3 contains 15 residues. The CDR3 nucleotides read TGTGCCAGCAGCGTAGGAACAGCGAACACCGGGGAGCTGTTTTTT. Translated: CASSVGTANTGELFF.

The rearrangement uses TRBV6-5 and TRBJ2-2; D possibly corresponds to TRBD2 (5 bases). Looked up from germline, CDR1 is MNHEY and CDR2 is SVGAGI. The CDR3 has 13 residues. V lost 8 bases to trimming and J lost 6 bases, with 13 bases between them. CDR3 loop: CASVRGFPGELFF. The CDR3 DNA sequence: TGTGCCAGCGTTCGGGGTTTCCCCGGGGAGCTGTTTTTT.

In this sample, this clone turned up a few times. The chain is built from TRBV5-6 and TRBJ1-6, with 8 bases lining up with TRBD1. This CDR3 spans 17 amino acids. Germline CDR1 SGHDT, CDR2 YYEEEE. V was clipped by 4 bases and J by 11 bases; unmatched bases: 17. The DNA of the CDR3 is TGTGCCAGCAGCGACCGAGGCGGACAGGGAGTTGAGGCACCCCTCCACTTT. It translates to CASSDRGGQGVEAPLHF.